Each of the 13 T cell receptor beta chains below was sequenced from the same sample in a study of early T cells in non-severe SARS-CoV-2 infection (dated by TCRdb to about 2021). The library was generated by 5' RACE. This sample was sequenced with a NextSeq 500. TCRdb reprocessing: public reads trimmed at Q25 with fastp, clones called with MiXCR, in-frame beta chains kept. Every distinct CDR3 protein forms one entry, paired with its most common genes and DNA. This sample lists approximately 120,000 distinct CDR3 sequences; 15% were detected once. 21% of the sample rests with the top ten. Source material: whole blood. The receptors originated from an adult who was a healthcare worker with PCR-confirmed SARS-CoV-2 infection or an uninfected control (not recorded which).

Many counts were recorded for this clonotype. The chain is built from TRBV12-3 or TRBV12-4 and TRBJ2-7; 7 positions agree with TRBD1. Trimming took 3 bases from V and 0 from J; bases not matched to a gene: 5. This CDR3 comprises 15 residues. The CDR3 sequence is CASSFAGTASYEQYF. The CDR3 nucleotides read TGTGCCAGCAGTTTCGCCGGGACAGCCTCCTACGAGCAGTACTTC.

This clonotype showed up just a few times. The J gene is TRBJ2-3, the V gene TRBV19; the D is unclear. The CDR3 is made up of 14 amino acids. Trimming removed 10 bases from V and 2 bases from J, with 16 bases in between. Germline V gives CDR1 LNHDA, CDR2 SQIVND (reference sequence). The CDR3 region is CATTRAGPTDTQYF. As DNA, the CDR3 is TGTGCCACCACCCGAGCAGGTCCCACAGATACGCAGTATTTT.

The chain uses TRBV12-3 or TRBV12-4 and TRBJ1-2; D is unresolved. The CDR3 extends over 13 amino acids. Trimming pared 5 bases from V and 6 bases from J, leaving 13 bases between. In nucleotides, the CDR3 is TGTGCCAGCAGTACTAGCCCCCAGAATGGCTACACCTTC. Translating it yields CASSTSPQNGYTF.

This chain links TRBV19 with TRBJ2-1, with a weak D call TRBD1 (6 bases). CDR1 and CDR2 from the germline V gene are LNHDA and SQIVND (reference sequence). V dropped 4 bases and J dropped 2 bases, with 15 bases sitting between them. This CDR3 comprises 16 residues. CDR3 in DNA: TGTGCCAGTAGTAAAGCAACAGGGACGGCCTACAATGAGCAGTTCTTC. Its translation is CASSKATGTAYNEQFF.

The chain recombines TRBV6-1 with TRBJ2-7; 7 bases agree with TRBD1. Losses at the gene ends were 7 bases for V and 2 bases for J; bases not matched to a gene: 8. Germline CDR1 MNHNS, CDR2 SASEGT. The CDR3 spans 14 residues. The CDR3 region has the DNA TGTGCCAGCACCGAGAGCAGGGGGACCTACGAGCAGTACTTC. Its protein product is CASTESRGTYEQYF.

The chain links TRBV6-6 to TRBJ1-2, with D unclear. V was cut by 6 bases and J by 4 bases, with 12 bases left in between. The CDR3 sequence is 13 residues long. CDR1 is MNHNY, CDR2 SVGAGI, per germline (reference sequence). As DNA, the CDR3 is TGTGCCAGCAGAGATGACGGAAGCTATGGCTACACCTTC. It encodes CASRDDGSYGYTF.

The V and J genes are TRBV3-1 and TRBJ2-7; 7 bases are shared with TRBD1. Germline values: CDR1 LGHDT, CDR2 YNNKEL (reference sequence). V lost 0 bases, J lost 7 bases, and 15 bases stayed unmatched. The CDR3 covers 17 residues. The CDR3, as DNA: TGTGCCAGCAGCCAAGAGTATTGGAGGACAGGCCCCGCTGAGCAGTACTTC. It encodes CASSQEYWRTGPAEQYF.

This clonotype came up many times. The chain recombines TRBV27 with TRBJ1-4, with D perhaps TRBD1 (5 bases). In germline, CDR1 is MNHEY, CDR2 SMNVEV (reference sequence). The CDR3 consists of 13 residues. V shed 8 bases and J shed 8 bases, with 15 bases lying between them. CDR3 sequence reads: CASSPSRGEKLFF. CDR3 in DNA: TGTGCCAGCTCTCCATCCCGGGGGGAAAAACTGTTTTTT.

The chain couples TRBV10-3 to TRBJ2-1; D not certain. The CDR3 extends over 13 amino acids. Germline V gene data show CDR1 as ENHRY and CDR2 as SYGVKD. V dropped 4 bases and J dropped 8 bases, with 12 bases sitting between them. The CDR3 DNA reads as TGTGCCATCAGTGCGAACACGGGCGATGAGCAGTTCTTC. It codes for CAISANTGDEQFF.

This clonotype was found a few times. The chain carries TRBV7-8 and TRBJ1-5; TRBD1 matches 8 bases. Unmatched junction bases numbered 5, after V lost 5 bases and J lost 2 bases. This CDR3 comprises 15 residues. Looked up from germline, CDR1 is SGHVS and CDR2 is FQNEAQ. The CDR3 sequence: CASSKDRVGNQPQHF. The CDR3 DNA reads TGTGCCAGCAGCAAGGACAGGGTTGGCAATCAGCCCCAGCATTTT.

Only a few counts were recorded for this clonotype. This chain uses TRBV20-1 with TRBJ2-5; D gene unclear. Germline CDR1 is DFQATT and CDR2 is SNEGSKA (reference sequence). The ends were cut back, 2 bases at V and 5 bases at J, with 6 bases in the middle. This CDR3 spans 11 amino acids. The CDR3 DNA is TGCAGTGCTAGATTCGGGGAGACCCAGTACTTC. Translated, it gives CSARFGETQYF.

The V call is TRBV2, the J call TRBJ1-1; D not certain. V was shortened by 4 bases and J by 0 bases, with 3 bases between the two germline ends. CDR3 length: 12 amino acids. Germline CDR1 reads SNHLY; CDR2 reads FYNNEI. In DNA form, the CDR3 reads TGTGCCAGCAGTGTGCTGAACACTGAAGCTTTCTTT. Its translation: CASSVLNTEAFF.

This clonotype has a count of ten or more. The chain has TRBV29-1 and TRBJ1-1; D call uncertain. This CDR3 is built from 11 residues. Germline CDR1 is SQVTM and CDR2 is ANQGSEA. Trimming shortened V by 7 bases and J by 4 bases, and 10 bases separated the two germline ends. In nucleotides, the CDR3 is TGCAGCGCAGCGATAATCACTGAAGCTTTCTTT. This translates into CSAAIITEAFF.